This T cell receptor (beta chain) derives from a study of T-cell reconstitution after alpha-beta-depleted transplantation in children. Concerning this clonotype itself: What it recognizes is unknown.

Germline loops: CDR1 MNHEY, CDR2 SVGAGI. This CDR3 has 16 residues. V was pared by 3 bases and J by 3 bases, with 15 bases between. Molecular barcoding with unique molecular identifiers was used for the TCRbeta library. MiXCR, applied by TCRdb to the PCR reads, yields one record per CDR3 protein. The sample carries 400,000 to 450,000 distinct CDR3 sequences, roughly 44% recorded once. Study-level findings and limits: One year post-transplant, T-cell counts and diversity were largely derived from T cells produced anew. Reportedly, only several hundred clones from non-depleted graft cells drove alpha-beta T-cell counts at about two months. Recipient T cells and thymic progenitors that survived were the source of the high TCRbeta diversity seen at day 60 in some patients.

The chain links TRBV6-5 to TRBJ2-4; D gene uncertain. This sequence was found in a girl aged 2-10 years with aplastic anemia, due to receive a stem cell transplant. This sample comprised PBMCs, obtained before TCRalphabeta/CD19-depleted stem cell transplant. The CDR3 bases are TGTGCCAGCAGTTATGACCTACAGACTGTCAAAAACATTCAGTACTTC. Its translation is CASSYDLQTVKNIQYF.